This T cell receptor (beta chain) stems from a study of T cell responses to AZD1222 COVID-19 vaccine. With respect to this clone: Its cognate antigen is unknown.

Study observations and caveats: Spike-wide vaccine-associated CD4 TCRs dominated at 160-218 and 743-854. At study baseline, merely six AZD1222 recipients were seropositive. Spike-specific TCR breadth and depth both grew after two AZD1222 doses.

Sequencing used immunoSEQ multiplex PCR; TCRdb keeps in-frame clones, though not all of them. The data show approximately 140,000 clones, over 85% seen once. Germline V gene lookup returns CDR1 LNHDA and CDR2 SQIVND (reference sequence). This CDR3 comprises 14 residues. V was cut by 8 bases and J by 4 bases, with 14 bases left in between. This receptor was taken from an adult in good health. The V call is TRBV19, the J call TRBJ2-2; D gene uncertain. Sequencing used peripheral blood, obtained on day 0 of AZD1222 vaccination. CDR3 nucleotides: TGTGCCAGTTGTAGAACAGCCCTCACCGGGGAGCTGTTTTTT. This sequence encodes CASCRTALTGELFF.